This T cell receptor beta chain was sequenced in a study of T cells in Graves' hyperthyroidism and ophthalmopathy. Study results and caveats: Progression to ophthalmopathy was predicted a median of roughly 6.8 months early.

This clonotype was found many times. What it binds is not known. It was RNA transcripts that yielded the amplified TCR beta CDR3 regions. When the TCR CDR3 underwent first-round RT-PCR, the HTBI primer set was used. A single record per CDR3 protein comes from TCRdb applying MiXCR to the multiplex PCR reads. The profile covers 650,000 to 750,000 distinct CDR3 sequences, with 11% to 15% appearing a single time and roughly 10% taken by the ten largest. The sequence was collected from a woman under 30 with Graves' hyperthyroidism. The sample consisted of blood.

CDR3 loop: CAISARGLAEGSYNEQFF. The CDR3 nucleotides read TGTGCCATCAGTGCGAGGGGACTAGCGGAGGGCTCCTACAATGAGCAGTTCTTC. The chain uses TRBV10-3 and TRBJ2-1, with 11 bases fitting TRBD2. The germline V gene encodes CDR1 ENHRY and CDR2 SYGVKD. CDR3 length: 18 residues. The V and J ends lost 4 bases and 0 bases, in that order; junction bases with no gene match: 8.